The 29 T cell receptor beta chains presented below share a single source sample, sequenced in a study of T cell responses to AZD1222 COVID-19 vaccine. The method was immunoSEQ multiplex PCR; TCRdb's version includes in-frame clones alone and lacks a portion of them. The sample shows about 120,000 clones, roughly nine tenths of them seen only once. The sample in question was peripheral blood, obtained on day 0 of AZD1222 vaccination. These receptors came from an adult in good health.

The chain links TRBV11-2 to TRBJ1-2, with 9 bases identical to TRBD1. There are 14 residues in the CDR3. Germline V gene lookup returns CDR1 SGHAT and CDR2 FQNNGV. Unmatched junction bases numbered 6, after V lost 3 bases and J lost 7 bases. The CDR3 sequence: CASSLGDRAGGYTF. Written as DNA, the CDR3 is TGTGCCAGCAGCTTGGGGGACAGGGCGGGTGGCTACACCTTC.

The chain joins TRBV5-1 to TRBJ2-7, with D unresolved. The germline V gene has CDR1 SGHRS and CDR2 YFSETQ. The CDR3 spans 14 residues. V was pared by 4 bases and J by 0 bases, with 11 bases between. The CDR3: CASSLRVGSYEQYF. CDR3 bases: TGCGCCAGCAGCCTCCGGGTGGGCTCCTACGAGCAGTACTTC.

The CDR3 region is CASSLTTQGANVLTF. The CDR3 bases are TGTGCCAGCAGTTTAACGACGCAAGGGGCCAACGTCCTGACTTTC. The chain joins TRBV28 to TRBJ2-6; D uncertain. The CDR3 is 15 residues long. Germline V CDR1 and CDR2: MDHEN, SYDVKM. V was cut by 2 bases and J by 4 bases, with 9 bases left in between.

This chain connects TRBV9 to TRBJ1-3; D is uncertain. The V gene lost 1 base and the J gene lost 3 bases, with 5 bases spanning the gap. Germline V gene sequence: CDR1 SGDLS, CDR2 YYNGEE. CDR3 size: 13 residues. In DNA form, the CDR3 reads TGTGCCAGCAGCGTACAAAATGGAAACACCATATATTTT. It is translated as CASSVQNGNTIYF.

This chain connects TRBV9 to TRBJ1-6, with 8 nucleotides matching TRBD1. Germline V CDR1 and CDR2: SGDLS, YYNGEE. The ends lost 3 bases at V and 6 bases at J; junction bases unmatched: 5. The CDR3 is 15 residues long. For the CDR3, the DNA is TGTGCCAGCAGCGCTGGACAGGGTGCTAATTCACCCCTCCACTTT. It is translated as CASSAGQGANSPLHF.

The rearrangement links TRBV5-6 to TRBJ1-6; D is undetermined. V was trimmed by 0 bases and J by 6 bases, leaving 13 bases between them. CDR3 length: 16 amino acids. Germline V gene lookup returns CDR1 SGHDT and CDR2 YYEEEE. The CDR3 spells CASSLAGMSINSPLHF. CDR3 sequence (DNA): TGTGCCAGCAGCTTGGCCGGGATGTCGATTAATTCACCCCTCCACTTT.

The genes are TRBV2 and TRBJ2-2; tentatively, D is TRBD1 (6 bases). CDR1 is SNHLY and CDR2 is FYNNEI in the germline V gene. This CDR3 comprises 15 residues. Trimming removed 4 bases at V and 1 base at J, with 10 bases between. The DNA for the CDR3 is TGTGCCAGCAGTGCCGGCAGGGGGAACACCGGGGAGCTGTTTTTT. This encodes CASSAGRGNTGELFF.

The chain uses TRBV4-2 and TRBJ2-3; D is unresolved. The CDR3 has 15 residues. Germline V gene lookup returns CDR1 LGHNA and CDR2 YNFKEQ. Trimming shortened V by 1 base and J by 0 bases, and 8 bases separated the two germline ends. Here the CDR3 DNA reads TGTGCCAGCAGCCAAGTAGTGCAAAGCACAGATACGCAGTATTTT. It encodes CASSQVVQSTDTQYF.

This chain connects TRBV6-2 or TRBV6-3 to TRBJ2-7; 9 positions agree with TRBD1. V lost 0 bases and J lost 3; bases outside the gene matches: 0. CDR3 size: 14 residues. Germline V CDR1 and CDR2: MNHEY, SVGEGT. Here the CDR3 reads CASSYSTGGYEQYF. The CDR3 coding sequence is TGTGCCAGCAGTTACTCGACAGGGGGCTACGAGCAGTACTTC.

The CDR3 reads CASRGGGGYNEQFF. Written as DNA, the CDR3 is TGTGCCAGTCGAGGAGGCGGAGGTTACAATGAGCAGTTCTTC. The chain couples TRBV2 to TRBJ2-1; possibly TRBD2 for D (5 bases). Trimming shortened V by 9 bases and J by 4 bases, and 16 bases separated the two germline ends. Germline V gene sequence: CDR1 SNHLY, CDR2 FYNNEI. The CDR3 length is 14 residues.

This rearrangement joins TRBV28 to TRBJ1-2, with a possible D match to TRBD1 (6 bases). The CDR3 contains 14 residues. Germline-derived CDR1 and CDR2 are MDHEN and SYDVKM. Trimming stripped 10 bases from V and 0 bases from J, with 15 bases between. The CDR3 DNA follows: TGTGCCACCAATACCGGGACACCTAACTATGGCTACACCTTC. Its translation is CATNTGTPNYGYTF.

This clone was seen only once. The chain has TRBV5-1 and TRBJ1-1; D unclear. V dropped 0 bases and J dropped 4 bases, with 13 bases sitting between them. CDR3 length: 15 residues. From germline, CDR1 is SGHRS and CDR2 YFSETQ. The CDR3 region is CASSLDFPGSTEAFF. The CDR3 DNA reads TGCGCCAGCAGCTTGGATTTCCCGGGTTCCACTGAAGCTTTCTTT.

The chain joins TRBV5-1 to TRBJ2-5; 8 bases line up with TRBD1. This CDR3 is built from 14 residues. From germline, CDR1 is SGHRS and CDR2 YFSETQ. The trim removed 2 bases at V and 3 bases at J, leaving 3 bases unmatched. This chain's CDR3 is CASSFLQGEETQYF. CDR3 DNA: TGCGCCAGCAGCTTTCTACAGGGGGAAGAGACCCAGTACTTC.

This clone was recorded once. The V gene is TRBV7-8, the J gene TRBJ2-5, with 9 bases matching TRBD2. V trimming: 1 base; J trimming: 1 base; junction bases outside the gene matches: 7. Germline CDR1 is SGHVS and CDR2 is FQNEAQ. The CDR3 is 17 residues long. This CDR3 is CASSLDLSGGPQETQYF. CDR3 sequence (DNA): TGTGCCAGCAGCTTAGATCTCAGCGGGGGGCCCCAAGAGACCCAGTACTTC.

The chain couples TRBV4-3 to TRBJ1-6; 7 nucleotides line up with TRBD1. The CDR3 consists of 15 residues. Germline V lookup: CDR1 LGHNA, CDR2 YSLEER. V lost 3 bases to trimming and J lost 6 bases; unmatched junction nucleotides: 5. The CDR3 reads CASSQGRGTNSPLHF. The CDR3 nucleotides are TGCGCCAGCAGCCAGGGCAGGGGGACTAATTCACCCCTCCACTTT.

The rearrangement uses TRBV7-2 and TRBJ1-4; a weak D match, TRBD1 (5 bases). This CDR3 spans 19 amino acids. Germline-derived CDR1 and CDR2 are SGHTA and FQGNSA. The germline V and J ends were trimmed by 5 bases and 2 bases, with 24 bases remaining between them. CDR3 DNA sequence: TGTGCCAGCAGCCCCCGAGGTTGGGGCAGGGATTATACTAATGAAAAACTGTTTTTT. Amino acid sequence: CASSPRGWGRDYTNEKLFF.

The gene calls are TRBV3-1 (or the pseudogene TRBV3-2) and TRBJ1-2, with D unclear. CDR1 and CDR2 (germline): LGHDT, YNNKEL (reference sequence). This CDR3 comprises 14 residues. V was shortened by 2 bases and J by 4 bases, with 11 bases between the two germline ends. The CDR3 DNA sequence: TGTGCCAGCAGCCAACCCGGTATAAGCTATGGCTACACCTTC. It is translated as CASSQPGISYGYTF.

This chain links TRBV24-1 with TRBJ1-4; D possibly corresponds to TRBD1 (6 bases). The length of the CDR3 is 14 residues. Per the germline V gene, CDR1 is KGHDR and CDR2 is SFDVKD. V lost 4 bases and J lost 8, with 13 bases in between. The CDR3 protein is CATSDTAGDEKLFF. The CDR3 DNA sequence: TGTGCCACCAGTGACACGGCAGGGGACGAAAAACTGTTTTTT.

The V call is TRBV24-1, the J call TRBJ2-2; D gene ambiguous. The length of the CDR3 is 13 residues. V was pared by 6 bases and J by 2 bases, with 6 bases between. Germline V gene data show CDR1 as KGHDR and CDR2 as SFDVKD. The CDR3 coding sequence is TGTGCCACCAGTCCGGGCAACACCGGGGAGCTGTTTTTT. Encoded protein: CATSPGNTGELFF.

This sequence joins TRBV4-3 and TRBJ2-2, with TRBD1 matching over 7 bases. The CDR3 covers 14 residues. The germline gives CDR1 LGHNA, CDR2 YSLEER. V lost 2 bases and J lost 5; bases outside the gene matches: 2. DNA of the CDR3: TGCGCCAGCAGCCAAAACAGGGGTACCGGGGAGCTGTTTTTT. Its translation is CASSQNRGTGELFF.

V gene TRBV5-4 combines with J gene TRBJ1-2; no firm D call. V was shortened by 2 bases and J by 5 bases, with 13 bases between the two germline ends. The germline V gene encodes CDR1 SGHNT and CDR2 YYREEE (reference sequence). This CDR3 region has 14 residues. CDR3 bases: TGTGCCAGCAGCTTCGGCGGGAGTGGATATGGCTACACCTTC. Residues: CASSFGGSGYGYTF.

The V and J genes are TRBV15 and TRBJ2-1, with a possible D match to TRBD2 (5 bases). Germline CDR1 reads LNHNV; CDR2 reads YYDKDF (reference sequence). The CDR3 contains 12 residues. V dropped 3 bases and J dropped 9 bases, with 9 bases sitting between them. The CDR3, as DNA: TGTGCCACCAGCAGGATGGGGAGTGAGCAGTTCTTC. Protein product: CATSRMGSEQFF.

CDR3 DNA sequence: TGTGCCAGCAGTCGGGACACAGATACGCAGTATTTT. It yields the protein CASSRDTDTQYF. This rearrangement joins TRBV6-6 to TRBJ2-3; tentative D call: TRBD2 (5 bases). Trimming shortened V by 5 bases and J by 2 bases, and 5 bases separated the two germline ends. CDR3 length: 12 residues. CDR1 is MNHNY, CDR2 SVGAGI, per germline (reference sequence).

This clone was detected only once. The rearrangement joins TRBV6-5 to TRBJ1-1; D may be TRBD1 (5 bases). The length of the CDR3 is 14 residues. CDR1 is MNHEY, CDR2 SVGAGI, per germline. Between the trimmed V and J ends, which lost 6 bases and 9 bases, there was a span of 20 bases. CDR3 amino acids: CASRPSPGEVKAFF. As DNA, the CDR3 is TGTGCCAGCAGACCATCCCCGGGGGAGGTGAAAGCTTTCTTT.

This sequence joins TRBV10-3 and TRBJ2-3; TRBD2 matches 9 bases. Germline V gives CDR1 ENHRY, CDR2 SYGVKD. V was pared by 2 bases and J by 1 base, with 1 base of the junction left unmatched. This CDR3 spans 15 amino acids. The CDR3 protein is CAISEGGGGTDTQYF. The CDR3, as DNA: TGTGCCATCAGTGAGGGCGGGGGGGGCACAGATACGCAGTATTTT.

The chain employs TRBV27 and TRBJ1-2; 7 bases are a match to TRBD1. The J segment lost 4 bases and the V segment lost 4 bases, leaving 6 bases of the junction unmatched. The germline V gene has CDR1 MNHEY and CDR2 SMNVEV (reference sequence). CDR3 length: 14 residues. The CDR3 loop reads CASSYHRGSYGYTF. Written as DNA, the CDR3 is TGTGCCAGCAGTTACCACAGGGGATCCTATGGCTACACCTTC.

Written as DNA, the CDR3 is TGTGCCAGCAGCTTAGAAAGACAGAGCAATCAGCCCCAGCATTTT. Protein product: CASSLERQSNQPQHF. The V gene is TRBV11-3, the J gene TRBJ1-5, with a tentative D call TRBD1 (5 bases). The CDR3 runs 15 residues. CDR1 and CDR2 from the germline V gene are SGHNT and YENEEA. V was shortened by 0 bases and J by 1 base, with 7 bases between the two germline ends.

This clone was seen just once. The genes are TRBV10-1 and TRBJ2-2, with TRBD2 matching 7 bases. After removal of 6 bases from V and 3 bases from J, the junction contained 4 bases not matched to a gene. CDR3 length: 14 residues. CDR1 WNHNN and CDR2 SYGVQD come from the germline V gene (reference sequence). The CDR3 nucleotides are TGCGCCAGCAGAGTTGCGGGGGACACCGGGGAGCTGTTTTTT. This sequence encodes CASRVAGDTGELFF.

The rearrangement uses TRBV4-2 and TRBJ1-3; D gene ambiguous. The germline V and J ends were trimmed by 0 bases and 0 bases, with 9 bases remaining between them. This CDR3 is 16 amino acids long. The germline V gene has CDR1 LGHNA and CDR2 YNFKEQ. CDR3 sequence: CASSQELRSSGNTIYF. For the CDR3, the DNA is TGTGCCAGCAGCCAAGAGTTAAGAAGCTCTGGAAACACCATATATTTT.